This TCR beta chain was observed in a study of blood T cells in healthy people across ages. Combining a sample-barcoded 5' primer with a J-beta primer mix, a second PCR ran for 7 to 11 cycles. TCRdb re-analysed the 5' RACE reads in MiXCR, keeping a single row per CDR3 protein. The table has around 1,000,000 distinct CDR3 sequences, approximately 25% seen once. This clonotype turned up a few times. V lost 11 bases and J lost 6, with 11 bases in between. The CDR3 has 11 residues. Per the germline V gene, CDR1 is ENHRY and CDR2 is SYGVKD. The data also belong to a second study, concerning T cells of mothers and their children.

The sample comprised blood. This sequence originates from a girl aged 2-10 years in good health. V and J are TRBV10-3 and TRBJ2-1; D may be TRBD2 (6 bases). Here the CDR3 reads CALGAGNEQFF. CDR3 in DNA: TGTGCCCTCGGAGCGGGCAATGAGCAGTTCTTC.